A single sample is the source of the 24 T cell receptor beta chains below, sequenced in a study of T cell repertoires in cytomegalovirus infection. Their recognized antigens are unknown. TCRdb re-derived calls from the reads in MiXCR, one entry per CDR3 protein. This sample yields some 940,000 distinct CDR3 sequences, of which approximately 31% are seen a single time; 13% belongs to the top ten. Source: cultured CD8+ T cells from PBMCs, taken from culture after CMV antigen stimulation. The origin of the receptors is a human donor in good health (CMV status not recorded). Some clones in this sample may be carry-over from other donors' samples.

On this clonotype itself: A much larger clone lies a single base off, so this may be a read error. The V and J genes are TRBV12-5 and TRBJ1-2, with unresolved D. Germline V gene data show CDR1 as LGHNT and CDR2 as FRNRAP. CDR3 length: 16 amino acids. Trimming shortened V by 5 bases and J by 8 bases, and 24 bases separated the two germline ends. The CDR3 DNA is TGTGCTAGTGGTGCGGCTTGGATATCCGACCAAGGAGGCTACACCTTC. This gives the protein CASGAAWISDQGGYTF.

As for this clonotype: Since a much larger clone is just one base distant, this may be a read error. The chain has TRBV6-1 and TRBJ1-2, with 8 bases fitting TRBD1. The CDR3 length is 15 residues. V lost 1 base, J lost 4 bases, and 5 bases stayed unmatched. CDR1 is MNHNS and CDR2 is SASEGT in the germline V gene. The CDR3 spells CASSEVWTGSYGYTF. As DNA, the CDR3 is TGTGCCAGCAGTGAAGTGTGGACAGGGTCCTATGGCTACACCTTC.

The chain uses TRBV12-3 or TRBV12-4 and TRBJ1-1; D remains ambiguous. Trimming stripped 6 bases from V and 0 bases from J, with 11 bases between. The CDR3 consists of 14 residues. The CDR3 coding sequence is TGTGCCAGCAGCAAATGGAGCATGAACACTGAAGCTTTCTTT. Translating gives CASSKWSMNTEAFF.

Ten or more counts support this clonotype. The chain joins TRBV12-3 or TRBV12-4 to TRBJ2-1, with D unresolved. Trimming took off 3 bases at V and 2 bases at J, with 11 bases between the two ends. The CDR3 has 15 residues. The CDR3 loop is CASSLERSPYNEQFF. The CDR3 DNA follows: TGTGCCAGCAGTTTGGAGCGAAGTCCCTACAATGAGCAGTTCTTC.

This sequence joins TRBV29-1 and TRBJ2-1; 8 bases are shared with TRBD1. The ends lost 4 bases at V and 1 base at J; junction bases unmatched: 3. This CDR3 is 14 amino acids long. Germline-derived CDR1 and CDR2 are SQVTM and ANQGSEA. The CDR3 protein is CSVAHRGSYNEQFF. The CDR3 coding sequence is TGCAGCGTTGCCCACAGGGGGTCCTACAATGAGCAGTTCTTC.

In its sample, this clonotype was seen a few times. The gene calls are TRBV7-6 and TRBJ1-6; 10 nucleotides agree with TRBD1. This CDR3 has 16 amino acids. Per germline, CDR1 SGHVS and CDR2 FNYEAQ. After removal of 1 base from V and 13 bases from J, the junction contained 10 bases not matched to a gene. The CDR3 coding sequence is TGTGCCAGCAGCTTAGGTGGGGGACAGGGGCCTTTTCCCCTCCACTTT. Its translation is CASSLGGGQGPFPLHF. The entire variable domain, with the rest obtained from reference TRBV7-6 and TRBJ1-6, is as follows: GAGVSQSPRYKVTKRGQDVALRCDPISGHVSLYWYRQALGQGPEFLTYFNYEAQQDKSGLPNDRFSAERPEGSISTLTIQRTEQRDSAMYRCASSLGGGQGPFPLHFGNGTRLTVT.

About this clonotype: One end of the junction fails to match germline, which may point to a read error. This chain links TRBV7-6 with TRBJ1-1, with D hard to call. The CDR3 is 15 residues long. CDR1 is SGHVS, CDR2 FNYEAQ, per germline. Written as DNA, the CDR3 is TGTGCCAGCAGACCCCTGGCCGACGGGAACGCTGAAGCTTTCTTT. Protein: CASRPLADGNAEAFF.

The chain has TRBV6-1 and TRBJ2-7; D perhaps matches TRBD1 (6 bases). V lost 7 bases and J lost 6, with 13 bases in between. The germline CDR1 and CDR2 sequences are MNHNS and SASEGT. This CDR3 has 12 residues. CDR3: CASMQGYSEQYV. The CDR3 DNA sequence: TGTGCCAGCATGCAGGGGTATAGCGAGCAGTACGTC.

This clonotype was seen more than once but under ten times. The CDR3 is CSVSHLAGSTAGELFF. The CDR3 region has the DNA TGCAGCGTTTCCCACTTAGCGGGGAGTACAGCCGGGGAGCTGTTTTTT. The J gene is TRBJ2-2, the V gene TRBV29-1, with 8 bases that match TRBD2. Per the germline V gene, CDR1 is SQVTM and CDR2 is ANQGSEA. With V trimmed by 5 bases and J by 6 bases, 14 bases remained unmatched. This CDR3 contains 16 residues.

This clonotype was found a few times. The chain recombines TRBV7-6 with TRBJ2-7; D remains ambiguous. The CDR3 runs to 11 residues. The V and J ends lost 5 bases and 5 bases respectively, with 7 bases between them. Germline lookup yields CDR1 SGHVS and CDR2 FNYEAQ. CDR3 loop: CASSQTDEQYF. CDR3 sequence (DNA): TGTGCCAGCAGCCAGACTGACGAGCAGTACTTC.

This chain links TRBV6-5 with TRBJ1-4, with 10 bases that match TRBD1. The CDR3 covers 14 residues. V lost 7 bases, J lost 2 bases, and 1 base stayed unmatched. Per germline, CDR1 MNHEY and CDR2 SVGAGI. Written as DNA, the CDR3 is TGTGCCAGCAAGGACAGGGGGACTAATGAAAAACTGTTTTTT. It specifies CASKDRGTNEKLFF.

This clonotype came up many times. The chain combines TRBV7-6 with TRBJ1-4; unclear D gene. Trimming pared 1 base from V and 7 bases from J, leaving 13 bases between. The length of the CDR3 is 15 residues. Germline V lookup: CDR1 SGHVS, CDR2 FNYEAQ. The CDR3: CASSLVPGRSEKLFF. In DNA form, the CDR3 reads TGTGCCAGCAGCTTAGTTCCCGGGAGGAGTGAAAAACTGTTTTTT.

The genes are TRBV27 and TRBJ1-4; no firm D call. V was cut by 6 bases and J by 7 bases, with 12 bases left in between. Germline values: CDR1 MNHEY, CDR2 SMNVEV (reference sequence). This CDR3 region has 13 residues. CDR3 protein: CASSLAESEKLFF. The CDR3 DNA sequence: TGTGCCAGCAGCCTAGCGGAGTCTGAAAAACTGTTTTTT.

This sequence joins TRBV4-1 and TRBJ2-3; TRBD2 might be the D (5 bases). The CDR3 extends over 16 amino acids. Germline CDR1 MGHRA, CDR2 YSYEKL. V was clipped by 0 bases and J by 2 bases, with 12 bases between them. CDR3 DNA: TGCGCCAGCAGCCAAGACGGCGGGCCGGTCACAGATACGCAGTATTTT. Translated: CASSQDGGPVTDTQYF.

This chain links TRBV19 with TRBJ2-2; tentatively, D is TRBD2 (5 bases). CDR1 is LNHDA and CDR2 is SQIVND in the germline V gene (reference sequence). This CDR3 is 15 amino acids long. V was clipped by 2 bases and J by 1 base, with 8 bases between them. Here the CDR3 DNA reads TGTGCCAGTAGTATAAGCGGCGGGAACACCGGGGAGCTGTTTTTT. This encodes CASSISGGNTGELFF.

This rearrangement joins TRBV6-1 to TRBJ1-1, with D possibly being TRBD1 (5 bases). V lost 5 bases and J 5 bases, leaving 21 bases between the germline ends. This CDR3 spans 16 amino acids. Germline V CDR1 and CDR2: MNHNS, SASEGT. In DNA form, the CDR3 reads TGTGCCAGCAGTCCCCGGGACGCCTCAGGAGGGACTGAAGCTTTCTTT. Residues: CASSPRDASGGTEAFF.

This clonotype appeared once. The chain links TRBV2 to TRBJ2-7, with D tentatively TRBD1 (5 bases). The CDR3 is 15 amino acids. CDR1 is SNHLY and CDR2 is FYNNEI in the germline V gene. Deletions cut 1 base from V and 3 bases from J, with 13 bases between. CDR3 sequence reads: CASSEVAGFNYEQYF. The CDR3 DNA reads as TGTGCCAGCAGTGAAGTTGCAGGGTTCAACTACGAGCAGTACTTC. Full variable domain (rest looked up from reference TRBV2 and TRBJ2-7): EPEVTQTPSHQVTQMGQEVILRCVPISNHLYFYWYRQILGQKVEFLVSFYNNEISEKSEIFDDQFSVERPDGSNFTLKIRSTKLEDSAMYFCASSEVAGFNYEQYFGPGTRLTVT.

This clonotype showed up just a few times. The rearrangement links TRBV7-8 to TRBJ2-2; no firm D call. This CDR3 region has 15 residues. Germline CDR1 SGHVS, CDR2 FQNEAQ. Trimming removed 2 bases at V and 6 bases at J, with 13 bases between. Written as DNA, the CDR3 is TGTGCCAGCAGCTTAAACTGGTGGACGGCCGGGGAGCTGTTTTTT. It specifies CASSLNWWTAGELFF.

The CDR3 sequence is CASSYRTGRAEQYF. The DNA of the CDR3 is TGTGCCAGCAGTTATAGGACAGGGAGGGCCGAGCAGTACTTC. The J gene is TRBJ2-7, the V gene TRBV27, with a tentative D call TRBD1 (8 bases). CDR1 is MNHEY and CDR2 is SMNVEV in the germline V gene (reference sequence). The CDR3 is 14 amino acids. The ends were cut back, 4 bases at V and 6 bases at J, with 16 bases in the middle.

This chain links TRBV6-5 with TRBJ1-1; no clear D gene. CDR3 length: 14 residues. Germline assignment: CDR1 MNHEY and CDR2 SVGAGI. V lost 2 bases and J lost 7, with 14 bases in between. The CDR3 sequence: CASSYVGNLVEAFF. CDR3 coding DNA: TGTGCCAGCAGTTACGTGGGGAATTTGGTTGAAGCTTTCTTT.

The chain is built from TRBV29-1 and TRBJ1-5; a weak D match, TRBD1 (6 bases). The CDR3 sequence is 13 residues long. Trimming took off 6 bases at V and 1 base at J, with 10 bases between the two ends. CDR1 and CDR2 from the germline V gene are SQVTM and ANQGSEA. The DNA for the CDR3 is TGCAGCGTCGAACAGGGAAGCAATCAGCCCCAGCATTTT. It encodes CSVEQGSNQPQHF. Combining the CDR3 with reference TRBV29-1 and TRBJ1-5 gives the whole variable domain SAVISQKPSRDICQRGTSLTIQCQVDSQVTMMFWYRQQPGQSLTLIATANQGSEATYESGFVIDKFPISRPNLTFSTLTVSNMSPEDSSIYLCSVEQGSNQPQHFGDGTRLSIL.

The CDR3: CAPGRSGELFF. Written as DNA, the CDR3 is TGTGCCCCGGGACGGAGCGGGGAGCTGTTTTTT. The chain couples TRBV7-9 to TRBJ2-2; D tentatively fits TRBD1 or TRBD2 (5 bases each). Trimming left V 11 bases short and J 7 bases short, with 11 bases between. Germline V gene lookup returns CDR1 SEHNR and CDR2 FQNEAQ (reference sequence). CDR3 length: 11 amino acids.

This clonotype has more than one count but fewer than ten. The chain links TRBV6-1 to TRBJ1-2; a weak D match, TRBD1 (6 bases). CDR3 length: 15 amino acids. Germline assignment: CDR1 MNHNS and CDR2 SASEGT. Trimming took off 7 bases at V and 4 bases at J, with 19 bases between the two ends. CDR3 sequence: CASTIGGGRGYGYTF. DNA for the CDR3: TGTGCCAGCACTATCGGGGGGGGCAGAGGCTATGGCTACACCTTC.

This clonotype was counted only a few times. The chain uses TRBV20-1 and TRBJ2-5; a weak D match, TRBD1 (6 bases). This CDR3 contains 11 residues. CDR1 and CDR2 from the germline V gene are DFQATT and SNEGSKA (reference sequence). Trimming took off 7 bases at V and 4 bases at J, with 10 bases between the two ends. CDR3 coding DNA: TGCAGTGGAACAGGGAGAGAGACCCAGTACTTC. Its translation is CSGTGRETQYF.